This TCR beta chain was identified during a study of glioma-infiltrating T cells after dendritic cell vaccination. Study-wide context: Between the early 2000s and the early 2010s, patients got autologous tumor lysate-pulsed dendritic cell vaccines. At biweekly intervals, patients got three intradermal dendritic cell vaccine injections.

Comment on this clone: Antigen: not known.

As for time point: after dendritic cell vaccination, including at tumor progression/relapse. This CDR3 has 14 amino acids. CDR1 and CDR2 (germline): LNHDA, SQIVND (reference sequence). V lost 2 bases, J lost 4 bases, and 2 bases stayed unmatched. Findings of the study overall: Patients with more pretreatment TILs had longer time to progression and survival. Survival was not directly related to TCR clonality in these patients.

The assay was immunoSEQ multiplex PCR, and TCRdb's table has in-frame clones only and misses some. The data contain roughly 100,000 clones, around 90% of them singletons. This material consisted of blood, taken after dendritic cell vaccination. V and J are TRBV19 and TRBJ1-5; TRBD1 matches 7 bases. The origin of this receptor is a human donor with glioblastoma. This CDR3 is CASSIRDSNQPQHF. CDR3 nucleotide sequence: TGTGCCAGTAGTATACGGGACAGTAATCAGCCCCAGCATTTT.